A single sample is the source of the 25 T cell receptor beta chains below, sequenced in a study of CD8+CD57+ T cells in acquired aplastic anemia. CDR3 and TCR beta VDJ profiling relied on a genomic DNA template. TCRdb reprocessed the reads with MiXCR, giving one entry per CDR3 protein. The table has about 68,000 distinct CDR3 sequences, 45% to 55% seen once. Sequencing input: sorted CD4+, CD8+, or CD8+CD57+ T cells (not recorded which) from PBMCs. These receptors were obtained from a human donor in good health, serving as a control.

This chain connects TRBV10-3 to TRBJ1-6, with TRBD1 as a possible D gene (5 bases). This CDR3 comprises 18 residues. Germline V gives CDR1 ENHRY, CDR2 SYGVKD. The V and J ends lost 5 bases and 0 bases respectively, with 17 bases between them. The CDR3, as DNA: TGTGCCATCAGTTCGGGACTCGGGGAAGACTCCTATAATTCACCCCTCCACTTT. The encoded protein is CAISSGLGEDSYNSPLHF.

This clonotype was detected many times. V gene TRBV7-9 combines with J gene TRBJ2-2; D gene unclear. Trimming shortened V by 5 bases and J by 6 bases, and 7 bases separated the two germline ends. CDR3 length equals 12 residues. Germline CDR1 SEHNR, CDR2 FQNEAQ (reference sequence). CDR3 in DNA: TGTGCCAGCAGCCCCCCGGCCGGGGAGCTGTTTTTT. It is translated as CASSPPAGELFF.

V and J are TRBV24-1 and TRBJ1-5; a weak D match, TRBD1 (5 bases). Germline CDR1 is KGHDR and CDR2 is SFDVKD. This CDR3 is built from 13 residues. Trimming removed 0 bases from V and 9 bases from J, with 8 bases in between. The CDR3 nucleotides read TGTGCCACCAGTGATTTGGACAGTCGGCCCCAGCATTTT. Translated: CATSDLDSRPQHF.

This clonotype has ten or more counts. V and J are TRBV20-1 and TRBJ2-1; D not certain. The CDR3 is 13 residues long. Germline V gene data show CDR1 as DFQATT and CDR2 as SNEGSKA (reference sequence). The germline V and J ends were trimmed by 4 bases and 1 base, with 8 bases remaining between them. The CDR3, as DNA: TGCAGTGCTAATAGTCTATCCTACAATGAGCAGTTCTTC. It specifies CSANSLSYNEQFF.

By share, this clonotype counts as medium-sized. This rearrangement joins TRBV10-2 to TRBJ1-1; D is perhaps TRBD1 (5 bases). V was shortened by 7 bases and J by 4 bases, with 13 bases between the two germline ends. Germline values: CDR1 WSHSY, CDR2 SAAADI. This CDR3 is 13 amino acids long. The DNA of the CDR3 is TGCGCCAGCACCCATGGGGGGATCACTGAAGCTTTCTTT. This gives the protein CASTHGGITEAFF.

This clonotype is labeled medium-sized. This chain joins TRBV7-9 and TRBJ2-7; D might be TRBD1 or TRBD2, each matching 5 bases. Trimming left V 8 bases short and J 5 bases short, with 13 bases between. This CDR3 region has 12 residues. Germline V CDR1 and CDR2: SEHNR, FQNEAQ (reference sequence). CDR3 loop: CASRYGAHEQYF. CDR3 coding DNA: TGTGCCAGCCGGTACGGGGCCCACGAGCAGTACTTC. Drawing the rest from reference TRBV7-9 and TRBJ2-7, the complete variable domain is DTGVSQNPRHKITKRGQNVTFRCDPISEHNRLYWYRQTLGQGPEFLTYFQNEAQLEKSRLLSDRFSAERPKGSFSTLEIQRTEQGDSAMYLCASRYGAHEQYFGPGTRLTVT.

The V gene is TRBV29-1, the J gene TRBJ1-1; D not resolved. V was pared by 6 bases and J by 7 bases, with 12 bases between. Germline V CDR1 and CDR2: SQVTM, ANQGSEA. The CDR3 has 11 residues. CDR3 residues: CSVGLKNEAFF. The CDR3 DNA is TGCAGCGTGGGCTTGAAAAATGAAGCTTTCTTT.

Details on this clonotype: Likely a read error: the CDR3 ends without its conserved phenylalanine or tryptophan. This chain connects TRBV24-1 to TRBJ2-5; D gene unclear. The CDR3 contains 14 residues. CDR1 and CDR2 (germline): KGHDR, SFDVKD. V was shortened by 1 base and J by 8 bases, with 13 bases between the two germline ends. Here the CDR3 reads CATSDFGDPGTQYV. The CDR3, as DNA: TGTGCCACCAGTGATTTCGGCGACCCCGGAACCCAGTACGTC.

The rearrangement uses TRBV29-1 and TRBJ2-7, with 10 bases lining up with TRBD1. Germline CDR1 is SQVTM and CDR2 is ANQGSEA. This CDR3 contains 13 residues. V lost 5 bases to trimming and J lost 3 bases; unmatched junction nucleotides: 4. The CDR3 region is CSVSGTGDYEQYF. CDR3 DNA sequence: TGCAGCGTTTCTGGGACAGGGGACTACGAGCAGTACTTC.

This clonotype was observed at least ten times. The chain has TRBV20-1 and TRBJ1-1; 10 bases map to TRBD1. This CDR3 has 15 residues. The trim removed 6 bases at V and 3 bases at J, leaving 10 bases unmatched. CDR1 is DFQATT and CDR2 is SNEGSKA in the germline V gene (reference sequence). In DNA form, the CDR3 reads TGCAGTGCAATACCCGTCGGGACAGGGGACACTGAAGCTTTCTTT. It translates to CSAIPVGTGDTEAFF.

This clonotype was picked up many times. The chain couples TRBV7-6 to TRBJ1-4, with 7 nucleotides matching TRBD1. Germline-derived CDR1 and CDR2 are SGHVS and FNYEAQ. CDR3 length: 15 residues. Trimming removed 2 bases from V and 7 bases from J; junction bases left unmatched: 7. The CDR3 nucleotides are TGTGCCAGCAGCTTATCAGACAGGGAGGGTGAAAAACTGTTTTTT. Encoded protein: CASSLSDREGEKLFF.

This clonotype was detected a few times. Written as DNA, the CDR3 is TGTGCCAGCAGCTCACCCGGGACAGTTTATTCACCCCTCCACTTT. Protein product: CASSSPGTVYSPLHF. The rearrangement uses TRBV7-2 and TRBJ1-6, with 7 bases that match TRBD1. With 4 bases clipped from V and 8 bases from J, the junction kept 8 bases outside the gene matches. Germline V CDR1 and CDR2: SGHTA, FQGNSA. The CDR3 has 15 residues.

This clonotype was observed many times. The J gene is TRBJ2-6, the V gene TRBV6-5; D unclear. CDR3 size: 15 residues. Germline lookup yields CDR1 MNHEY and CDR2 SVGAGI. V lost 6 bases, J lost 3 bases, and 12 bases lay in between. CDR3 sequence reads: CASSSITDGANVLTF. The CDR3 bases are TGTGCCAGCAGCTCGATCACTGATGGGGCCAACGTCCTGACTTTC.

This clonotype has a count of ten or more. The chain carries TRBV19 and TRBJ1-1, with 11 positions matching TRBD1. This CDR3 region has 15 residues. V gave up 3 bases and J gave up 5 bases; unmatched junction bases: 5. CDR1 is LNHDA and CDR2 is SQIVND in the germline V gene (reference sequence). The CDR3 here is CASSILGTGGTEAFF. In nucleotides, the CDR3 is TGTGCCAGTAGTATCCTAGGGACAGGGGGGACTGAAGCTTTCTTT.

This clonotype was counted many times. The V and J genes are TRBV19 and TRBJ1-1; D is unclear. The CDR3 is 15 amino acids. The V end was cut by 1 base, the J end by 1 base, with 10 bases between. Germline CDR1 is LNHDA and CDR2 is SQIVND (reference sequence). Written as DNA, the CDR3 is TGTGCCAGTAGTATAGGATTCCTGGGGAACACTGAAGCTTTCTTT. Its protein product is CASSIGFLGNTEAFF.

J is TRBJ2-7 and V is TRBV6-2 or TRBV6-3; 9 bases are shared with TRBD2. CDR1 MNHEY and CDR2 SVGEGT come from the germline V gene. The J segment lost 3 bases and the V segment lost 0 bases, leaving 9 bases of the junction unmatched. The CDR3 extends over 17 amino acids. The CDR3 nucleotides read TGTGCCAGCAGTTACTCCCCCTTAGCGGGAGCCTACTACGAGCAGTACTTC. Its protein is CASSYSPLAGAYYEQYF.

This clonotype was seen ten or more times. This rearrangement joins TRBV30 to TRBJ2-4; D unresolved. V dropped 0 bases and J dropped 8 bases, with 11 bases sitting between them. This CDR3 spans 13 amino acids. Looked up from germline, CDR1 is GTSNPN and CDR2 is SVGIG (reference sequence). The CDR3 spells CAWSVTKWDIQYF. The CDR3 DNA is TGTGCCTGGAGTGTAACCAAATGGGACATTCAGTACTTC.

This clonotype appeared many times. The V and J genes are TRBV5-8 and TRBJ1-5; the D is unclear. The CDR3 length is 11 residues. Germline CDR1 SGHTS, CDR2 YDEGEE. The V end was cut by 5 bases, the J end by 5 bases, with 5 bases between. CDR3 nucleotide sequence: TGTGCCAGCAGGTGGGATCAGCCCCAGCATTTT. It specifies CASRWDQPQHF.

This clonotype was seen a handful of times. The genes are TRBV15 and TRBJ1-5; 8 positions agree with TRBD1. Germline V lookup: CDR1 LNHNV, CDR2 YYDKDF (reference sequence). V shed 7 bases, J shed 4 bases, and the junction held 9 bases outside the gene matches. This CDR3 contains 15 residues. The CDR3 here is CATIGTGGRNQPQHF. The CDR3, as DNA: TGTGCCACCATTGGAACAGGGGGAAGGAATCAGCCCCAGCATTTT. Combining the CDR3 with reference TRBV15 and TRBJ1-5 gives the whole variable domain DAMVIQNPRYQVTQFGKPVTLSCSQTLNHNVMYWYQQKSSQAPKLLFHYYDKDFNNEADTPDNFQSRRPNTSFCFLDIRSPGLGDTAMYLCATIGTGGRNQPQHFGDGTRLSIL.

The chain combines TRBV19 with TRBJ2-1; D not certain. This CDR3 comprises 12 residues. The V end lost 6 bases, the J end lost 5 bases, and 8 bases lay between the germline ends. Germline V gives CDR1 LNHDA, CDR2 SQIVND (reference sequence). The CDR3 nucleotides read TGTGCCAGTAGGGCAGCCAACAATGAGCAGTTCTTC. This encodes CASRAANNEQFF.

This clonotype has ten or more counts. The chain has TRBV27 and TRBJ2-7; TRBD1 matches at 12 bases. This CDR3 is built from 15 residues. Germline values: CDR1 MNHEY, CDR2 SMNVEV (reference sequence). The V gene end was trimmed by 5 bases and the J gene end by 3 bases; junction bases not matched to a gene: 5. The chain's CDR3 is CASSPRDRGHYEQYF. The DNA of the CDR3 is TGTGCCAGCAGTCCCCGGGACAGGGGGCACTACGAGCAGTACTTC.

The chain links TRBV10-3 to TRBJ1-2, with 9 bases lining up with TRBD1. From germline, CDR1 is ENHRY and CDR2 SYGVKD. The V and J ends lost 8 bases and 6 bases, in that order; junction bases with no gene match: 10. This CDR3 comprises 14 residues. As DNA, the CDR3 is TGTGCCATCCTCCCCGGGACAGGGAACGATGGCTACACCTTC. Its protein is CAILPGTGNDGYTF.

Many counts were recorded for this clonotype. The chain uses TRBV7-9 and TRBJ2-1, with 12 bases lining up with TRBD2. The CDR3 runs to 15 residues. J gave up 7 bases and V 4 bases, and 5 bases lay outside the gene matches. Germline CDR1 SEHNR, CDR2 FQNEAQ (reference sequence). The CDR3, as DNA: TGTGCCAGCAGCTCTAGCGGGGGGGCCTTAAATGAGCAGTTCTTC. Translation gives CASSSSGGALNEQFF. Variable domain in full (rest from reference TRBV7-9 and TRBJ2-1): DTGVSQNPRHKITKRGQNVTFRCDPISEHNRLYWYRQTLGQGPEFLTYFQNEAQLEKSRLLSDRFSAERPKGSFSTLEIQRTEQGDSAMYLCASSSSGGALNEQFFGPGTRLTVL.

This clonotype came up many times. V usage is TRBV6-1 and J usage is TRBJ2-7; D ambiguous. The V and J ends lost 6 bases and 5 bases respectively, with 11 bases between them. This CDR3 is built from 12 residues. The germline V gene has CDR1 MNHNS and CDR2 SASEGT. The CDR3 reads CASRAWDDEQYF. The DNA for the CDR3 is TGTGCCAGCAGGGCCTGGGATGACGAGCAGTACTTC.

V is TRBV29-1 and J is TRBJ1-2; 10 nucleotides line up with TRBD1. After removal of 4 bases from V and 7 bases from J, the junction contained 9 bases not matched to a gene. Germline values: CDR1 SQVTM, CDR2 ANQGSEA. The CDR3 contains 14 residues. The CDR3 bases are TGCAGCGTTGGGGGACCGGGACAGGGGTCTGGCTACACCTTC. Its translation is CSVGGPGQGSGYTF.